The clone carrying this T cell receptor beta chain was detected many times. The library protocol tagged individual cDNA molecules with unique molecular identifiers. TCRdb independently ran MiXCR on the 5' RACE reads; one entry per CDR3 protein. The table includes under 45,000 distinct CDR3 sequences, about 5.2% detected once. This entry is derived from a study of early T cells in non-severe SARS-CoV-2 infection. With 6 bases clipped from V and 0 bases from J, the junction kept 10 bases outside the gene matches. The CDR3 runs to 18 residues. Germline lookup yields CDR1 SNHLY and CDR2 FYNNEI. The clonotype was recovered from an adult who was a healthcare worker with PCR-confirmed SARS-CoV-2 infection or an uninfected control (not recorded which). This chain links TRBV2 with TRBJ2-6; 8 bases line up with TRBD1. The source was whole blood, collected at baseline. CDR3 in DNA: TGTGCCAGCAGGGAGGGACAGGCTACCTACTCTGGGGCCAACGTCCTGACTTTC. Translating it yields CASREGQATYSGANVLTF. The complete variable domain, with remaining parts taken from reference TRBV2 and TRBJ2-6, reads EPEVTQTPSHQVTQMGQEVILRCVPISNHLYFYWYRQILGQKVEFLVSFYNNEISEKSEIFDDQFSVERPDGSNFTLKIRSTKLEDSAMYFCASREGQATYSGANVLTFGAGSRLTVL.